These T cell receptor beta chains were read from a single sample in a study of naive and memory T cell subsets. TCRdb recomputed calls from the UMI-ligation and nested PCR reads with MiXCR, one row per CDR3 protein. The sample has tens of thousands of distinct CDR3 sequences; around 14% are singletons. The specimen was central memory CD4+ T cells from blood. The source of these receptors is a human donor in good health. The CDR3 runs from the conserved cysteine through the conserved F or W. Each record gives: V gene, clone size, D gene, J gene, CDR3 DNA, CDR3 protein. The D gene is left open where the match is weak. Clone size, where shown, is once, few, many, or a class for clones that have expanded.

TRBV18	many	TRBD1	TRBJ2-5	TGTGCCAGCTCACCACCGGACAGGGGTGAGACCCAGTACTTC	CASSPPDRGETQYF
TRBV28	-	-	TRBJ2-2	TGTGCCAGCAGTTTAATAACCAGCTCCGGGGAGCTGTTTTTT	CASSLITSSGELFF
TRBV12-3/TRBV12-4	many	-	TRBJ2-1	TGTGCCAGCTCCCCGGGGACGCGGTACAATGAGCAGTTCTTC	CASSPGTRYNEQFF
TRBV7-2	-	TRBD2	TRBJ2-3	TGTGCCAGCAGCTCACCGGGACTAGCACCTCTTGGGCCGTATTTT	CASSSPGLAPLGPYF
TRBV7-2	-	-	TRBJ2-1	TGTGCCAGCAGCTTCAACTTTAGAGGAAATGAGCAGTTCTTC	CASSFNFRGNEQFF
TRBV9	many	-	TRBJ2-7	TGTGCCAGCAGCGTAGAAGCGTGGGGGCCCTACGAGCAGTACTTC	CASSVEAWGPYEQYF
TRBV21-1	few	-	TRBJ1-1	TGTGCCAGCACACTGGACAGTGGGAGCACTGAAGCTTTCTTT	CASTLDSGSTEAFF
TRBV7-2	many	-	TRBJ2-1	TGTGCCAGCAGGCGGACGAGTTCCAGCTCCTACAATGAGCAGTTCTTC	CASRRTSSSSYNEQFF
TRBV6-6	-	TRBD1	TRBJ2-4	TGTGCCAGCAGTTCCTTGGACAGGGGGCGCGGCAAAAACATTCAGTACTTC	CASSSLDRGRGKNIQYF
TRBV29-1	few	-	TRBJ2-2	TGCAGCGGGAGACGAGGCGGTGACACCGGGGAGCTGTTTTTT	CSGRRGGDTGELFF
TRBV6-6	many	-	TRBJ1-5	TGTGCCAGCAGTACCTCCGGGGGTAGCAATCAGCCCCAGCATTTT	CASSTSGGSNQPQHF
TRBV11-1	few	-	TRBJ2-5	TGTGCCAGCAGCTTAGGCCAAACGAAGACCCAGTACTTC	CASSLGQTKTQYF
TRBV29-1	-	-	TRBJ2-2	TGCAGCGTTGAAGTGGGCGGTACAAACACCGGGGAGCTGTTTTTT	CSVEVGGTNTGELFF
TRBV7-8	few	-	TRBJ2-7	TGTGCCAGCAGCTTAGTACCGGGGTCCTACGAGCAGTACTTC	CASSLVPGSYEQYF
TRBV28	-	-	TRBJ2-7	TGTGCCAGCAGTTTATCCTTTAGCTCCTACGAGCAGTACTTC	CASSLSFSSYEQYF
TRBV28	-	TRBD2	TRBJ2-7	TGTGCCAGCAGTACTAGACTAGCGGGGTCCTCCTACGAGCAGTACTTC	CASSTRLAGSSYEQYF
TRBV10-3	few	TRBD2	TRBJ2-1	TGTGCCATCAGTGAGTTCGCTAGCGGAGCCCCTCTGGCCTACAATGAGCAGTTCTTC	CAISEFASGAPLAYNEQFF
TRBV15	-	TRBD1	TRBJ1-6	TGTGCCACCAGCAGAGATGCTCGGACAGGGAGTTCACCCCTCCACTTT	CATSRDARTGSSPLHF
TRBV5-1	few	TRBD2	TRBJ2-1	TGCGCCAGCAGCCCTAGCGGGAGCATCTACAATGAGCAGTTCTTC	CASSPSGSIYNEQFF
TRBV2	many	-	TRBJ2-2	TGTGCCAGCAGACGGGAGAACACCGGGGAGCTGTTTTTT	CASRRENTGELFF
TRBV20-1	few	-	TRBJ1-2	TGCAGTGCGAGACAGGTCTCTAACTATGGCTACACCTTC	CSARQVSNYGYTF
TRBV15	-	-	TRBJ1-1	TGTGCCACCAGCAGAGAAGGGAACACTGAAGCTTTCTTT	CATSREGNTEAFF
TRBV25-1	many	TRBD2	TRBJ2-5	TGTGCCAGCAGTGCCGGACTAGCGGGAGGTTTGGGGATCCAAGAGACCCAGTACTTC	CASSAGLAGGLGIQETQYF
TRBV6-2/TRBV6-3	-	-	TRBJ1-1	TGTGCCAGCAGTTACCGCCGGGGGACGAGGGGGACTGAAGCTTTCTTT	CASSYRRGTRGTEAFF
TRBV28	-	-	TRBJ2-6	TGTGGTGGGGCCAACGTCCTGACTTTC	CGGANVLTF
TRBV29-1	few	-	TRBJ1-6	TGCAGCGTAGGGGAATATTCACCCCTCCACTTT	CSVGEYSPLHF
TRBV12-2	many	-	TRBJ2-3	TGTGCAAGTCGCTCGGAGCCATTTCGCACAGATACGCAGTATTTT	CASRSEPFRTDTQYF
TRBV20-1	few	-	TRBJ2-2	TGCAGTGCTGCCCGGGGCGCCAACACCGGGGAGCTGTTTTTT	CSAARGANTGELFF
TRBV20-1	few	-	TRBJ2-3	TGCAGTGCTACGGGATCTCGAACAGATACGCAGTATTTT	CSATGSRTDTQYF
TRBV7-8	few	TRBD1	TRBJ1-1	TGTGCCAGCAGCCCGTGGACAGGGGGAGGCACTGAAGCTTTCTTT	CASSPWTGGGTEAFF
TRBV7-2	many	-	TRBJ2-3	TGTGCCAGCAGCTTAGCTTTACGCAGCACAGATACGCAGTATTTT	CASSLALRSTDTQYF
TRBV6-5	few	-	TRBJ1-5	TGTGCCAGCAGTTACTCTGGTACAAGCAGCCAGCCCCAGCATTTT	CASSYSGTSSQPQHF
TRBV29-1	many	TRBD1	TRBJ2-5	TGCAGCGTTGGGACAGGGTGGGAGACCCAGTACTTC	CSVGTGWETQYF
TRBV13	many	TRBD1	TRBJ2-7	TGTGCCAGCAGCTCCCGGACAGGCAATACCTACGAGCAGTACTTC	CASSSRTGNTYEQYF
TRBV20-1	-	-	TRBJ2-7	TGCAGTGCTGAATTCGGGGGAGGGGGTTCAGAGCAGTACTTC	CSAEFGGGGSEQYF
TRBV30	many	TRBD2	TRBJ2-1	TGTGCCTGGAGACTGGGGACTAGCTTCGGTGGCAATGAGCAGTTCTTC	CAWRLGTSFGGNEQFF
TRBV29-1	few	TRBD1	TRBJ2-2	TGCAGCGCAGGGGGCAGTTGTTCCGGGGAGCTGTTTTTT	CSAGGSCSGELFF
TRBV25-1	few	TRBD2	TRBJ2-7	TGTGCCAGCAGTGCGGGACTAGCGGAGCAGTACTTC	CASSAGLAEQYF
TRBV5-6	few	-	TRBJ2-7	TGTGCCAGCCAGCGGGTCAGCTCCTACGAGCAGTACTTC	CASQRVSSYEQYF
TRBV12-3/TRBV12-4	few	-	TRBJ1-1	TGTGCCAGCAGTTTAGTAGTGGGCAGGGGATTCTCGGACACTGAAGCTTTCTTT	CASSLVVGRGFSDTEAFF
TRBV10-3	-	TRBD1	TRBJ2-7	TGTGCCATCAGTGAGTCGGGTCTCAGGGGGCAAAACTCCTACGAGCAGTACTTC	CAISESGLRGQNSYEQYF
TRBV11-2	-	-	TRBJ1-1	TGTGCCAGCTACCCCGGGACACAGAGATTGAACACTGAAGCTTTCTTT	CASYPGTQRLNTEAFF
TRBV18	-	-	TRBJ2-5	TGTGCCAGCTCACCCGTGGGGGGCGGAGAGACCCAGTACTTC	CASSPVGGGETQYF
TRBV4-1	many	TRBD2	TRBJ2-1	TGCGCCAGCAGCCAAGAAGGGACTAGCGGGAGGGGTTGGATGTTCTTC	CASSQEGTSGRGWMFF
TRBV29-1	-	-	TRBJ2-4	TGCAGCGTTGAAGAGGCAGGGTTAGCCAAAAACATTCAGTACTTC	CSVEEAGLAKNIQYF
TRBV28	many	-	TRBJ2-5	TGTGCCAGCACCAGGGCCCGGGGGGAGACCCAGTACTTC	CASTRARGETQYF
TRBV2	-	TRBD1	TRBJ1-2	TGTGCCAGCAGGATACAGGGGAAGAATGGCTACACCTTC	CASRIQGKNGYTF
TRBV4-1	few	TRBD1	TRBJ2-3	TGCGCCAGCAGCCACGCCGGACAGGTGCCGACAGATACGCAGTATTTT	CASSHAGQVPTDTQYF
TRBV28	-	TRBD1	TRBJ1-3	TGTGCCAGCAGTTCCTGGACAGGGGCTGGAAACACCATATATTTT	CASSSWTGAGNTIYF
TRBV20-1	many	-	TRBJ2-7	TGCAGTGCTAGAAATCTGGGGGCGGGTAACGAGCAGTACTTC	CSARNLGAGNEQYF
TRBV2	many	-	TRBJ2-3	TGTGCCAGCAGTAAAGTAAGAAGGCCAACAGATACGCAGTATTTT	CASSKVRRPTDTQYF
TRBV10-3	many	-	TRBJ1-1	TGTGCCATCAGTGTAGAGGAGCTGAACACTGAAGCTTTCTTT	CAISVEELNTEAFF
TRBV10-2	many	-	TRBJ2-3	TGCGCCACATTATCTACGACCCGAAGGAGGACAGATACGCAGTATTTT	CATLSTTRRRTDTQYF